The entry that follows covers one TCR beta chain sequence. The sample originates from a study of blood T cell repertoires in COVID-19. Across the whole study: From T cells, B-cell-depleted T cells, or PBMCs came the material, which was cDNA or gDNA.

Study processing details: Reference gene primer amplification yielded estimated nucleated cell counts. Sequenced by immunoSEQ multiplex PCR; TCRdb stores in-frame clones only, minus some. The V and J calls and clone size come from that table; D and trimming were worked out from the DNA. The sample includes approximately 60,000 clones, about 80% of them seen just once. The CDR3 has 18 amino acids. V gave up 3 bases and J gave up 0 bases; unmatched junction bases: 11. Germline-derived CDR1 and CDR2 are LNHDA and SQIVND (reference sequence). The clonotype originates from a woman aged 80 or older with acute or convalescent COVID-19. This chain joins TRBV19 and TRBJ1-5; the match to TRBD1 covers 7 bases. The specimen sequenced was peripheral blood. The CDR3 loop reads CASSIEGTATYSNQPQHF. The CDR3 nucleotides are TGTGCCAGTAGTATTGAGGGGACAGCGACCTATAGCAATCAGCCCCAGCATTTT.